This T cell receptor beta chain was sequenced during a study of CD8 T cells in ankylosing spondylitis. The length of the CDR3 is 16 residues. V dropped 6 bases and J dropped 2; count of bases not matched to a gene: 13. CDR1 and CDR2 from the germline V gene are DFQATT and SNEGSKA (reference sequence). The table lists this clonotype with a few counts. Its antigen is as yet unknown. A quantitative 5'-RACE method, one with molecular barcodes, was used to make TCR beta libraries. TCRdb fed the 5' RACE reads into MiXCR, producing one record per CDR3 protein. In the table there are about 190,000 distinct CDR3 sequences, approximately 12% of which are singletons. Study observations and caveats: A TCR beta motif of under 10 highly homologous variants appeared characteristic of ankylosing spondylitis blood.

The chain combines TRBV20-1 with TRBJ2-1; TRBD2 aligns across 7 bases. Sequenced sample: blood, either unsorted or a sorted T cell fraction (not recorded which). The receptor comes from a female donor with ankylosing spondylitis or in good health (not recorded which). The CDR3 DNA reads TGCAGTGCCCAAGAGGGCGGGAGTGGCCCCTACAATGAGCAGTTCTTC. Encoded protein: CSAQEGGSGPYNEQFF.